This TCR beta chain was sequenced for a study of T-cell memory formation after mild COVID-19. Looking at the study overall: Largely, TCR clusters stayed within a single donor.

This clonotype was detected many times. No antigen is known for it. A single record per CDR3 protein comes from TCRdb applying MiXCR to the 5' RACE reads. In the table there are approximately 300,000 distinct CDR3 sequences, roughly 15% of which are singletons. V gave up 0 bases and J gave up 5 bases; unmatched junction bases: 0. Germline CDR1 reads SGHRS; CDR2 reads YFSETQ. CDR3 size: 13 residues. Study-wide findings and caveats: Mostly located in CM and EM were contracting CD4+ clones, with contracting CD8+ clones located in EMRA. Clones shrinking between day 15 and 85 showed a balanced CD4/CD8 split, and those that grew later tilted toward CD4+.

The sequenced sample was PBMCs or a T cell subset sorted from them (not recorded which). The source of this sequence is a man aged 18-30 years who had mild COVID-19 (a few samples of this study predate the infection). Cell type and time point are not known. The chain is built from TRBV5-1 and TRBJ2-5; 8 nucleotides agree with TRBD1. The CDR3 nucleotides are TGCGCCAGCAGCTTGGGACAGGGGGAGACCCAGTACTTC. Its translation: CASSLGQGETQYF.